Listed here are 29 T cell receptor beta chains from one sample, sequenced in a study of early T cells in non-severe SARS-CoV-2 infection. TCRdb passed the 5' RACE reads through MiXCR, listing each CDR3 protein once. Of some 40,000 distinct CDR3 sequences in the sample, 10% to 15% were seen once. The sequencing input was whole blood. These receptors originate from an adult who was a healthcare worker with PCR-confirmed SARS-CoV-2 infection or an uninfected control (not recorded which).

This clonotype was counted only a few times. The gene calls are TRBV11-2 and TRBJ2-1; D remains unclear. CDR3 length equals 14 residues. The germline V and J ends were trimmed by 5 bases and 7 bases, with 15 bases remaining between them. Germline CDR1 reads SGHAT; CDR2 reads FQNNGV. CDR3 region: CASSRPPSGNEQFF. The CDR3 DNA sequence: TGTGCCAGCAGCCGCCCCCCCTCTGGTAATGAGCAGTTCTTC. Filled out from reference TRBV11-2 and TRBJ2-1, the complete variable domain reads EAGVAQSPRYKIIEKRQSVAFWCNPISGHATLYWYQQILGQGPKLLIQFQNNGVVDDSQLPKDRFSAERLKGVDSTLKIQPAKLEDSAVYLCASSRPPSGNEQFFGPGTRLTVL.

This clonotype was detected many times. The CDR3 nucleotides read TGTGCCAGCAGCCAAGATGTGGCGGGGGGGCGCCCAGATACGCAGTATTTT. The encoded protein is CASSQDVAGGRPDTQYF. The V and J genes are TRBV3-1 and TRBJ2-3; 9 bases fit TRBD2. J gave up 4 bases and V 0 bases, and 8 bases lay outside the gene matches. Germline V gene sequence: CDR1 LGHDT, CDR2 YNNKEL (reference sequence). The CDR3 sequence is 17 residues long.

V usage is TRBV7-2 and J usage is TRBJ2-3; D is perhaps TRBD2 (5 bases). Germline assignment: CDR1 SGHTA and CDR2 FQGNSA. There are 14 residues in the CDR3. The V gene lost 1 base and the J gene lost 6 bases, with 11 bases spanning the gap. The CDR3 loop is CASSLVASLDTQYF. The CDR3 nucleotides are TGTGCCAGCAGCTTAGTCGCTAGCTTGGATACGCAGTATTTT.

This clonotype was detected many times. The chain couples TRBV7-6 to TRBJ1-3; D remains ambiguous. The germline gives CDR1 SGHVS, CDR2 FNYEAQ. The V gene lost 1 base and the J gene lost 1 base, with 2 bases spanning the gap. This CDR3 contains 13 residues. CDR3 nucleotides: TGTGCCAGCAGCTTAGGATCTGGAAACACCATATATTTT. Amino acids: CASSLGSGNTIYF. Supplemented by reference TRBV7-6 and TRBJ1-3, the full variable domain reads GAGVSQSPRYKVTKRGQDVALRCDPISGHVSLYWYRQALGQGPEFLTYFNYEAQQDKSGLPNDRFSAERPEGSISTLTIQRTEQRDSAMYRCASSLGSGNTIYFGEGSWLTVV.

This chain connects TRBV10-1 to TRBJ2-6; D call uncertain. The V end lost 6 bases, the J end lost 3 bases, and 3 bases lay between the germline ends. The germline CDR1 and CDR2 sequences are WNHNN and SYGVQD (reference sequence). This CDR3 has 12 amino acids. CDR3 amino acids: CASRGGANVLTF. The CDR3, as DNA: TGCGCCAGCAGGGGTGGGGCCAACGTCCTGACTTTC.

The chain joins TRBV6-5 to TRBJ2-1; the D is unclear. In germline, CDR1 is MNHEY, CDR2 SVGAGI. The CDR3 consists of 13 residues. V lost 5 bases and J 8 bases, leaving 13 bases between the germline ends. As DNA, the CDR3 is TGTGCCAGCAGTCCTAATACTTACGATGAGCAGTTCTTC. Translation: CASSPNTYDEQFF.

This clonotype has at least ten counts. The gene calls are TRBV20-1 and TRBJ2-5; D is perhaps TRBD1 (6 bases). Germline assignment: CDR1 DFQATT and CDR2 SNEGSKA (reference sequence). The CDR3 runs 11 residues. The CDR3 nucleotides read TGCACGGGGACACCCAAAGAGACCCAGTACTTC. Translation: CTGTPKETQYF.

V usage is TRBV7-8 and J usage is TRBJ1-1; D is possibly TRBD1 (6 bases). The germline gives CDR1 SGHVS, CDR2 FQNEAQ. V lost 5 bases and J 3 bases, leaving 25 bases between the germline ends. This CDR3 is 18 amino acids long. The CDR3 loop is CASSKLLEARDIDTEAFF. As DNA, the CDR3 is TGTGCCAGCAGCAAGCTCTTAGAGGCCCGGGACATAGACACTGAAGCTTTCTTT.

This clonotype was recorded many times. The genes are TRBV27 and TRBJ2-7; 7 bases match TRBD1. J was trimmed by 1 base and V by 3 bases; bases with no gene match: 0. Per germline, CDR1 MNHEY and CDR2 SMNVEV (reference sequence). CDR3 length: 13 residues. The CDR3 DNA is TGTGCCAGCAGTTTGACAGGGTCCTACGAGCAGTACTTC. Residues: CASSLTGSYEQYF.

This clonotype has a count of ten or more. This sequence joins TRBV10-3 and TRBJ2-4; D might be TRBD1 (6 bases). The V end lost 10 bases, the J end lost 3 bases, and 10 bases lay between the germline ends. The length of the CDR3 is 12 residues. In germline, CDR1 is ENHRY, CDR2 SYGVKD. The CDR3 coding sequence is TGTGCCACTGGACAGAACAAAAACATTCAGTACTTC. Translation gives CATGQNKNIQYF.

In its sample, this clonotype was seen a few times. This chain connects TRBV18 to TRBJ2-6; unclear D gene. Trimming cost V 3 bases and J 0 bases, with 6 bases left between them. The germline gives CDR1 KGHSH, CDR2 LQKENI. The CDR3 length is 15 residues. The DNA of the CDR3 is TGTGCCAGCTCACCCCCCCCCTCTGGGGCCAACGTCCTGACTTTC. Translated: CASSPPPSGANVLTF.

The table lists this clonotype with many counts. The chain has TRBV14 and TRBJ2-2, with a weak D call TRBD2 (6 bases). V dropped 3 bases and J dropped 8 bases, with 16 bases sitting between them. The CDR3 extends over 15 amino acids. CDR1 is SGHDN and CDR2 is FVKESK in the germline V gene. CDR3 residues: CASSQTIAGRGELFF. The CDR3 DNA follows: TGTGCCAGCAGCCAGACCATCGCGGGGCGAGGGGAGCTGTTTTTT.

This clonotype was seen at least ten times. The chain carries TRBV5-6 and TRBJ2-3; 11 nucleotides align to TRBD2. The CDR3 length is 15 residues. V lost 4 bases, J lost 3 bases, and 4 bases stayed unmatched. The germline CDR1 and CDR2 sequences are SGHDT and YYEEEE. The CDR3 is CASSPGLADTDTQYF. The CDR3 DNA follows: TGTGCCAGCAGCCCGGGACTAGCGGATACAGATACGCAGTATTTT.

This clonotype was detected ten times or more. The rearrangement joins TRBV19 to TRBJ2-6; D ambiguous. V lost 6 bases and J lost 0, with 6 bases in between. The germline V gene has CDR1 LNHDA and CDR2 SQIVND (reference sequence). The CDR3 length is 14 residues. CDR3 bases: TGTGCCAGTAGCACACACTCTGGGGCCAACGTCCTGACTTTC. This gives the protein CASSTHSGANVLTF.

Regarding this clonotype: With a much larger clone just one base away, this may be a read error. The chain couples TRBV7-8 to TRBJ1-3; D is perhaps TRBD1 (5 bases). The CDR3 extends over 19 amino acids. Germline V gives CDR1 SGHVS, CDR2 FQNEAQ. With 1 base removed from V and 0 bases from J, the gap between germline ends came to 19 bases. This CDR3 reads CASSLVGATDLSSGNTIYF. The DNA of the CDR3 is TGTGCCAGCAGCTTAGTGGGTGCGACAGACTTAAGCTCTGGAAACACCATATATTTT.

This clonotype was recorded at least ten times. The chain carries TRBV6-1 and TRBJ2-1; either TRBD1 or TRBD2 may fit D (5 bases each). Germline V CDR1 and CDR2: MNHNS, SASEGT. The CDR3 covers 14 residues. V lost 6 bases and J lost 8, with 17 bases in between. CDR3 residues: CASSPYMGVDEQFF. CDR3 bases: TGTGCCAGCAGCCCCTATATGGGGGTCGATGAGCAGTTCTTC.

There are many counts of this clonotype. The gene calls are TRBV6-5 and TRBJ1-2; D call uncertain. The germline gives CDR1 MNHEY, CDR2 SVGAGI. Trimming shortened V by 6 bases and J by 4 bases, and 12 bases separated the two germline ends. The CDR3 is 13 residues long. The CDR3 sequence is CASRVRGFYGYTF. The CDR3 DNA sequence: TGTGCCAGCAGAGTGCGAGGTTTCTATGGCTACACCTTC.

The chain links TRBV29-1 to TRBJ1-1; perhaps TRBD1 as D (5 bases). V lost 4 bases and J 1 base, leaving 10 bases between the germline ends. The CDR3 contains 13 residues. Germline lookup yields CDR1 SQVTM and CDR2 ANQGSEA. The CDR3 bases are TGCAGCGTTGGATGGCAGGGGAACACTGAAGCTTTCTTT. This gives the protein CSVGWQGNTEAFF.

This clonotype was observed at least ten times. The chain is built from TRBV10-1 and TRBJ2-1; 9 bases line up with TRBD2. The CDR3 loop spans 15 amino acids. The V gene end was trimmed by 2 bases and the J gene end by 4 bases; junction bases not matched to a gene: 3. The V gene's germline CDR1 is WNHNN and CDR2 SYGVQD (reference sequence). The CDR3 DNA reads TGCGCCAGCAGTGAGAACGCGGGAGGGTACAATGAGCAGTTCTTC. As protein: CASSENAGGYNEQFF.

The chain recombines TRBV2 with TRBJ1-5, with 8 bases fitting TRBD1. V dropped 7 bases and J dropped 6; count of bases not matched to a gene: 5. Per germline, CDR1 SNHLY and CDR2 FYNNEI. CDR3 size: 13 residues. The CDR3 protein is CASNQGAGQPQHF. CDR3 nucleotide sequence: TGTGCCAGCAACCAGGGGGCGGGTCAGCCCCAGCATTTT.

This clonotype was seen at least ten times. The chain joins TRBV5-1 to TRBJ2-5; a possible D gene is TRBD1 (7 bases). This CDR3 has 18 amino acids. Deletions cut 1 base from V and 4 bases from J, with 23 bases between. Germline CDR1 is SGHRS and CDR2 is YFSETQ. CDR3 coding DNA: TGCGCCAGCAGCTTGCTCTTGGGGCAGCAGGGGGGTTTAGAGACCCAGTACTTC. This encodes CASSLLLGQQGGLETQYF. The whole variable domain, remainder taken from reference TRBV5-1 and TRBJ2-5, is KAGVTQTPRYLIKTRGQQVTLSCSPISGHRSVSWYQQTPGQGLQFLFEYFSETQRNKGNFPGRFSGRQFSNSRSEMNVSTLELGDSALYLCASSLLLGQQGGLETQYFGPGTRLLVL.

This clonotype was recorded at least ten times. The chain links TRBV24-1 to TRBJ2-7; 9 bases map to TRBD2. The CDR3 length is 12 residues. Germline V gene data show CDR1 as KGHDR and CDR2 as SFDVKD. J gave up 3 bases and V 9 bases, and 2 bases lay outside the gene matches. The CDR3 sequence is CATGSGSYEQYF. The DNA for the CDR3 is TGTGCCACCGGTAGCGGGAGCTACGAGCAGTACTTC.

The V call is TRBV5-1, the J call TRBJ2-1; D gene ambiguous. Trimming stripped 7 bases from V and 2 bases from J, with 13 bases between. Per germline, CDR1 SGHRS and CDR2 YFSETQ. CDR3 length: 14 residues. This chain's CDR3 is CASSRSPTYNEQFF. The DNA of the CDR3 is TGCGCCAGCTCAAGATCGCCCACCTACAATGAGCAGTTCTTC.

To note about this clonotype: A much larger clone sits a single nucleotide away, making a read error possible. The rearrangement uses TRBV6-2 or TRBV6-3 and TRBJ1-6; D not resolved. Germline V gene sequence: CDR1 MNHEY, CDR2 SVGEGT. This CDR3 region has 14 residues. CDR3 amino acids: CAGSHSGYNSPLHF. CDR3 in DNA: TGTGCCGGCAGCCACAGCGGGTATAATTCACCCCTCCACTTT.

This clonotype has at least ten counts. The chain joins TRBV4-2 to TRBJ1-5; a weak D match, TRBD1 (5 bases). V was shortened by 0 bases and J by 2 bases, with 8 bases between the two germline ends. The CDR3 runs 15 residues. Germline V gene data show CDR1 as LGHNA and CDR2 as YNFKEQ. DNA of the CDR3: TGTGCCAGCAGCCAAGAGAGGACACGCAATCAGCCCCAGCATTTT. Amino acids: CASSQERTRNQPQHF.

The sample holds many counts of this clonotype. V usage is TRBV14 and J usage is TRBJ2-7; D remains ambiguous. The CDR3 covers 13 residues. Deletions cut 5 bases from V and 2 bases from J, with 10 bases between. The germline gives CDR1 SGHDN, CDR2 FVKESK. CDR3 bases: TGTGCCAGCAGCAGTATAGAAACCTACGAGCAGTACTTC. Translating it yields CASSSIETYEQYF.

The chain carries TRBV5-4 and TRBJ2-7; TRBD1 agrees at 9 bases. With 4 bases clipped from V and 3 bases from J, the junction kept 5 bases outside the gene matches. CDR3 length: 14 amino acids. Per the germline V gene, CDR1 is SGHNT and CDR2 is YYREEE (reference sequence). Here the CDR3 DNA reads TGTGCCAGCAGCCGGGACAGGGCCGACTACGAGCAGTACTTC. Its protein product is CASSRDRADYEQYF.

The chain links TRBV4-1 to TRBJ2-1; 9 bases are a match to TRBD2. The V and J ends lost 1 base and 1 base, in that order; junction bases with no gene match: 11. Germline assignment: CDR1 MGHRA and CDR2 YSYEKL. This CDR3 region has 19 residues. For the CDR3, the DNA is TGCGCCAGCAGCCAAGGCGGGAGTGCGGGGGGGAGGTCCTACAATGAGCAGTTCTTC. Translated, it gives CASSQGGSAGGRSYNEQFF.

At least ten counts were recorded for this clonotype. The J gene is TRBJ2-3, the V gene TRBV27; 12 positions match TRBD2. The CDR3 runs 17 residues. The V segment lost 3 bases and the J segment 2 bases; nucleotides outside the gene matches: 6. Germline-derived CDR1 and CDR2 are MNHEY and SMNVEV (reference sequence). CDR3 residues: CASSFALAGGFTDTQYF. The CDR3 DNA reads TGTGCCAGCAGTTTCGCTCTAGCGGGAGGGTTCACAGATACGCAGTATTTT.